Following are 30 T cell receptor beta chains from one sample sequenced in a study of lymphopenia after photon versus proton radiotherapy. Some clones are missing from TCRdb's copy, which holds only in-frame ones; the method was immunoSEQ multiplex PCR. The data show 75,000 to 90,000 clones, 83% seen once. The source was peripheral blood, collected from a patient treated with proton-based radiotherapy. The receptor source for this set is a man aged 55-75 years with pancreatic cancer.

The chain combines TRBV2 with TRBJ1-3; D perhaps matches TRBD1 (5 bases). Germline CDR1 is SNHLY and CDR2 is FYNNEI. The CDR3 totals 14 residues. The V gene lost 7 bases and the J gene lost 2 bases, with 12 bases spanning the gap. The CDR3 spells CASTRGGTGNTIYF. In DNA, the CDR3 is TGTGCCAGCACCCGGGGGGGGACTGGAAACACCATATATTTT.

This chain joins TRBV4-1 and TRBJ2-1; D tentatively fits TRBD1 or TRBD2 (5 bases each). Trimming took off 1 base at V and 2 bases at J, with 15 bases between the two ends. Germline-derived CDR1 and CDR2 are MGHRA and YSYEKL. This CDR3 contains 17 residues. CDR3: CASSQVGLASPYNEQFF. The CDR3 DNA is TGCGCCAGCAGCCAAGTGGGGCTAGCTTCACCCTACAATGAGCAGTTCTTC.

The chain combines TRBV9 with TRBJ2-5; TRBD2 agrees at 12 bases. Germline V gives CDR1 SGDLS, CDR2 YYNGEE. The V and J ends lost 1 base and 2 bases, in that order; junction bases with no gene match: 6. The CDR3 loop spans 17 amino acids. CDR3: CASSVSSLAGGQETQYF. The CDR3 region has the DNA TGTGCCAGCAGCGTATCCAGTCTAGCGGGAGGGCAAGAGACCCAGTACTTC.

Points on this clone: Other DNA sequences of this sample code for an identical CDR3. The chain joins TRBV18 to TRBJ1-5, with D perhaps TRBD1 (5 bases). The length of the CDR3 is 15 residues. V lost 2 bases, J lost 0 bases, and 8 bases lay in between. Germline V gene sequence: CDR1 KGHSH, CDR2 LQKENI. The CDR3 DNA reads TGTGCCAGCTCACCAGGGACGGATAGCAATCAGCCCCAGCATTTT. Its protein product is CASSPGTDSNQPQHF.

CDR3 loop: CSVGTVGGELFF. In DNA, the CDR3 is TGCAGCGTGGGGACAGTTGGCGGGGAGCTGTTTTTT. The chain uses TRBV29-1 and TRBJ2-2; 7 bases fit TRBD1. The germline gives CDR1 SQVTM, CDR2 ANQGSEA. With V trimmed by 6 bases and J by 7 bases, 5 bases remained unmatched. CDR3 length equals 12 residues.

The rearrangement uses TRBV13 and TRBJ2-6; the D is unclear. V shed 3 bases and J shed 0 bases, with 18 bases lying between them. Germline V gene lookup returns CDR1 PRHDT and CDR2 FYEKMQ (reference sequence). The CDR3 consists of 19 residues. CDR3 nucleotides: TGTGCCAGCAGCTTTGAAGGTGGCCTGCGGCCCTCTGGGGCCAACGTCCTGACTTTC. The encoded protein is CASSFEGGLRPSGANVLTF.

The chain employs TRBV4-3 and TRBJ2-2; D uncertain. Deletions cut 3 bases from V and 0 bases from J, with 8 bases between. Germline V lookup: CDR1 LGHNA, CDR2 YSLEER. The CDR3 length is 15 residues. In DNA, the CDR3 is TGCGCCAGCAGCCAGGGTGGATCGAACACCGGGGAGCTGTTTTTT. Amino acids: CASSQGGSNTGELFF.

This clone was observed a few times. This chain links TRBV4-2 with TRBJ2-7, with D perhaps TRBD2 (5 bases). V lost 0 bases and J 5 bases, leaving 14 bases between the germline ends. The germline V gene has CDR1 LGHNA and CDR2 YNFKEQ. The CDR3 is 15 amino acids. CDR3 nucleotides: TGTGCCAGCAGCCAAGAGGCTAGCAATTTGAACGAGCAGTACTTC. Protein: CASSQEASNLNEQYF.

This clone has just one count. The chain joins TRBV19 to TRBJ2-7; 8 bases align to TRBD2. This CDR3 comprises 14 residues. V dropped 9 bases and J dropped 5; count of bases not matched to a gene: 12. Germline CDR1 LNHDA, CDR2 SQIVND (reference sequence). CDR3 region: CASSAGTSPNEQYF. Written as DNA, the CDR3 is TGTGCCAGCAGCGCCGGGACTAGTCCGAACGAGCAGTACTTC.

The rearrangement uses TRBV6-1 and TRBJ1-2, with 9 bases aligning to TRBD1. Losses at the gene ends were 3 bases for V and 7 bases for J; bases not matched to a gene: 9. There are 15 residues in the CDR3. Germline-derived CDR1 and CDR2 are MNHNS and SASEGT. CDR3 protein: CASSEGGQGVSGYTF. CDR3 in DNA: TGTGCCAGCAGTGAGGGGGGACAGGGTGTCTCTGGCTACACCTTC.

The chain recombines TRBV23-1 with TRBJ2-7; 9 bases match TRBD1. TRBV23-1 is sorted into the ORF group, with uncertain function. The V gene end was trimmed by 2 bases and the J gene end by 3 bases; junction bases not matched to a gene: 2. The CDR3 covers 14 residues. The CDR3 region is CASSQGTGFYEQYF. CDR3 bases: TGCGCCAGCAGTCAAGGGACAGGGTTCTACGAGCAGTACTTC.

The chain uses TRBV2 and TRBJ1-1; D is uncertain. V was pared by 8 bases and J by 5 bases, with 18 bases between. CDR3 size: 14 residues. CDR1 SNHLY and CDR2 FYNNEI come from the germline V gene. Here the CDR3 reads CASSRLGIGTEAFF. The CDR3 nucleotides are TGTGCCAGCTCCAGATTAGGGATAGGGACTGAAGCTTTCTTT.

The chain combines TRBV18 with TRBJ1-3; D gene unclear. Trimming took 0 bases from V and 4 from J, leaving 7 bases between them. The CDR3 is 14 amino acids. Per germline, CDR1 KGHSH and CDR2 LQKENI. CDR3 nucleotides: TGTGCCAGCTCACCACCCCCGGGCGGAAACACCATATATTTT. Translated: CASSPPPGGNTIYF.

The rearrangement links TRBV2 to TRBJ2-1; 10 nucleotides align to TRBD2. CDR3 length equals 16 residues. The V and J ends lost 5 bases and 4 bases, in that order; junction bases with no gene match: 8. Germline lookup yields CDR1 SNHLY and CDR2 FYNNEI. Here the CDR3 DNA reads TGTGCCAGCAGTTTTGAGGGTAGCGGGGGGTACAATGAGCAGTTCTTC. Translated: CASSFEGSGGYNEQFF.

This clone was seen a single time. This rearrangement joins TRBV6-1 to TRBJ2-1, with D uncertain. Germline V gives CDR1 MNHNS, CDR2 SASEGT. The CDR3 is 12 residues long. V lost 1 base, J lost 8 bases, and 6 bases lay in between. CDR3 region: CASSEVRDEQFF. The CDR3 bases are TGTGCCAGCAGTGAAGTAAGGGATGAGCAGTTCTTC.

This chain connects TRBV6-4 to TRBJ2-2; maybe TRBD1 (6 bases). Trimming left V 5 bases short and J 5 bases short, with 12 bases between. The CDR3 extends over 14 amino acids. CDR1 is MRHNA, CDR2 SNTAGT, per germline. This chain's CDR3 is CASSRDTNTGELFF. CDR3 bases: TGTGCCAGCAGTCGGGACACCAATACCGGGGAGCTGTTTTTT.

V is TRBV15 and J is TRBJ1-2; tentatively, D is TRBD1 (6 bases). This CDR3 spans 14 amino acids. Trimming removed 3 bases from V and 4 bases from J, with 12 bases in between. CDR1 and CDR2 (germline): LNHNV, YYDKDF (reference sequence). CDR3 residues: CATSRRGGAYGYTF. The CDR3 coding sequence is TGTGCCACCAGCAGGCGAGGGGGGGCCTATGGCTACACCTTC.

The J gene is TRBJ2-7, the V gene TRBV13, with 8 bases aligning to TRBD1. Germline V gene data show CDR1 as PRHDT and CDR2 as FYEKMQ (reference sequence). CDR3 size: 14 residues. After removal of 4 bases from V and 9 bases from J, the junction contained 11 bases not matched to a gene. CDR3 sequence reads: CASSSGQALPVQYF. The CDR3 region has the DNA TGTGCCAGCAGCTCGGGACAGGCCCTACCCGTGCAGTACTTC.

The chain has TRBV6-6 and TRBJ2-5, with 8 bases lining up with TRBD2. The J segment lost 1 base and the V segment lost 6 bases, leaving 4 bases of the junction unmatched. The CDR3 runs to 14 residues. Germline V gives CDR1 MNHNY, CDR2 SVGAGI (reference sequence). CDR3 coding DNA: TGTGCCAGCAGCCGGGGGGGATTCCAAGAGACCCAGTACTTC. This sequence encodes CASSRGGFQETQYF.

CDR3 region: CASSPNRGSQPQHF. As DNA, the CDR3 is TGTGCCAGCAGCCCGAACAGGGGGTCTCAGCCCCAGCATTTT. The gene calls are TRBV7-2 and TRBJ1-5; TRBD1 matches 8 bases. The trim removed 5 bases at V and 6 bases at J, leaving 6 bases unmatched. This CDR3 contains 14 residues. CDR1 and CDR2 (germline): SGHTA, FQGNSA.

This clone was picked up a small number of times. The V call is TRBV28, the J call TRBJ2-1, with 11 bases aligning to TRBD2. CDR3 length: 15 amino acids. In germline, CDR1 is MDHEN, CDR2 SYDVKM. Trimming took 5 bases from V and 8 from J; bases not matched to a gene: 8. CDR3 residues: CASSIWTSGFDEQFF. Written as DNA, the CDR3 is TGTGCCAGCAGTATCTGGACTAGCGGGTTCGATGAGCAGTTCTTC.

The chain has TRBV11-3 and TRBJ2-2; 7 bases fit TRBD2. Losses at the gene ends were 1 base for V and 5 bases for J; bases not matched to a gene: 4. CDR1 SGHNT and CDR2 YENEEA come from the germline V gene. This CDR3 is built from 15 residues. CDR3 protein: CASSLGGGGTGELFF. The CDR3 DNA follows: TGTGCCAGCAGCTTAGGCGGGGGAGGAACCGGGGAGCTGTTTTTT.

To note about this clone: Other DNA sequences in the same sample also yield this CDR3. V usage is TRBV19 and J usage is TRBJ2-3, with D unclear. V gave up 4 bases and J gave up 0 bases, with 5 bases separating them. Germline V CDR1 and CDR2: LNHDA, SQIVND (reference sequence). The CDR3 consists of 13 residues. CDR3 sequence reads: CASSRSSTDTQYF. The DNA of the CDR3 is TGTGCCAGTAGTAGATCTAGCACAGATACGCAGTATTTT.

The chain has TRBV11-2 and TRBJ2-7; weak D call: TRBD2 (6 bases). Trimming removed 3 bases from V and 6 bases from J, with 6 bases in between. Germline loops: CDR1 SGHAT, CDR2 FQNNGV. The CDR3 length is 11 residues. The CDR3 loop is CASSFGGEQYF. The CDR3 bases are TGTGCCAGCAGCTTCGGGGGCGAGCAGTACTTC.

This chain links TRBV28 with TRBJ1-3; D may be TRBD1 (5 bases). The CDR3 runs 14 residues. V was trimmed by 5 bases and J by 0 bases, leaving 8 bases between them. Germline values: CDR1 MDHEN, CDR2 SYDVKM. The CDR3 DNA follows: TGTGCCAGCAGTCAGGGAGGCTCTGGAAACACCATATATTTT. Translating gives CASSQGGSGNTIYF.

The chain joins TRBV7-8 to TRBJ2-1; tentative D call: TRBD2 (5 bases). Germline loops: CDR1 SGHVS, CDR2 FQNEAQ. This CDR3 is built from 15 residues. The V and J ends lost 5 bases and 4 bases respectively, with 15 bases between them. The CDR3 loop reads CASSHRGGFYNEQFF. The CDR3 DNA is TGTGCCAGCAGCCACCGGGGTGGGTTTTACAATGAGCAGTTCTTC.

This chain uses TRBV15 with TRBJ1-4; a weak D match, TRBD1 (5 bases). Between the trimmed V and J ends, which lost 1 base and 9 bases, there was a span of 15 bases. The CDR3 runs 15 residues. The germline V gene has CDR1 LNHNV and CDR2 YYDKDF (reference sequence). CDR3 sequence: CATSRVMAGTQKLFF. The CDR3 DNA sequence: TGTGCCACCAGCAGAGTGATGGCAGGGACGCAAAAACTGTTTTTT.

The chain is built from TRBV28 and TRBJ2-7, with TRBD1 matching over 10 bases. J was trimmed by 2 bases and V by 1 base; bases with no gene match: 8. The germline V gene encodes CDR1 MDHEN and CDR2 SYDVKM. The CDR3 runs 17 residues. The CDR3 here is CASSLSLGGQGPYEQYF. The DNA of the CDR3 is TGTGCCAGCAGTTTATCTTTAGGGGGACAGGGGCCCTACGAGCAGTACTTC.

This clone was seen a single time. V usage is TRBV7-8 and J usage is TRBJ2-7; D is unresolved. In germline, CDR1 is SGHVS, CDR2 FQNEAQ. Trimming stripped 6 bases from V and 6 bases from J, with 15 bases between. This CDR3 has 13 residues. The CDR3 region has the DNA TGTGCCAGCAGTCTCTCACAGATGGGCGAGCAGTACTTC. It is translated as CASSLSQMGEQYF.

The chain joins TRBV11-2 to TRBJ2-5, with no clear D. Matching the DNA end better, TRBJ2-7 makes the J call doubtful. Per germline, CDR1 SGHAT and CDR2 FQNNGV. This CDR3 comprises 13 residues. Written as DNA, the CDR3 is TGTGCCAGCAGCTCCCTCCGAGACTACGAGCAGTACTTC. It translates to CASSSLRDYEQYF.